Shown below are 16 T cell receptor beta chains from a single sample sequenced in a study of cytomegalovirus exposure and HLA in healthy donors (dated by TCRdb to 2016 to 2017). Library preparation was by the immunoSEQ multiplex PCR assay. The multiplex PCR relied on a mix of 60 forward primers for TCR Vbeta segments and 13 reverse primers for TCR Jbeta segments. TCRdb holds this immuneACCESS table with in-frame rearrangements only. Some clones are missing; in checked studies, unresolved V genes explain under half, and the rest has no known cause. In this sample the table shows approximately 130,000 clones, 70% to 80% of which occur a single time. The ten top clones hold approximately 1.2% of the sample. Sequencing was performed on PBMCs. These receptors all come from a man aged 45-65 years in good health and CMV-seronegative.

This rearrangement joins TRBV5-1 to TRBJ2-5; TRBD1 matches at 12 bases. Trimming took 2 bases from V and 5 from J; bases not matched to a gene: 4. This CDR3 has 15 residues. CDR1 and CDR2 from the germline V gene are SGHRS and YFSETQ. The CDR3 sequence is CASSFGTGGAETQYF. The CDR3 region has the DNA TGCGCCAGCAGCTTCGGGACAGGGGGCGCGGAGACCCAGTACTTC.

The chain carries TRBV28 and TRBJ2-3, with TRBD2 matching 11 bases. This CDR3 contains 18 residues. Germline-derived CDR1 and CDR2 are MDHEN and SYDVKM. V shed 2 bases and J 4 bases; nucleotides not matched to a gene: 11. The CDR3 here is CASSLKPGLAEEADTQYF. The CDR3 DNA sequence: TGTGCCAGCAGTTTAAAACCGGGACTAGCGGAAGAAGCAGATACGCAGTATTTT.

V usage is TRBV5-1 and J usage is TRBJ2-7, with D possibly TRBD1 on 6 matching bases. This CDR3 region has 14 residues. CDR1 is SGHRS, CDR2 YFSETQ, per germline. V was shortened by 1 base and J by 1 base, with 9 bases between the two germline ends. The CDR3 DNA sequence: TGCGCCAGCAGCTTGCTTCAGGGGTCCTACGAGCAGTACTTC. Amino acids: CASSLLQGSYEQYF.

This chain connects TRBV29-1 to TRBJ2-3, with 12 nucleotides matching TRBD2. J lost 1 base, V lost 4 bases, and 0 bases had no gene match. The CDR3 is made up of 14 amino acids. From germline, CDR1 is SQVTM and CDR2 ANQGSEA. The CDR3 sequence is CSVGLAGGTDTQYF. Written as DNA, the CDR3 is TGCAGCGTTGGACTAGCGGGAGGCACAGATACGCAGTATTTT.

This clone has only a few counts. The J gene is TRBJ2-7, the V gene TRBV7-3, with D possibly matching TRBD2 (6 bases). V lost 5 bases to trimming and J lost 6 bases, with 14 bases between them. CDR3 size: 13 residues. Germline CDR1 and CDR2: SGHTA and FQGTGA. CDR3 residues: CASSMTRASEQYF. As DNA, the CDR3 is TGTGCCAGCAGCATGACTAGGGCGAGCGAGCAGTACTTC.

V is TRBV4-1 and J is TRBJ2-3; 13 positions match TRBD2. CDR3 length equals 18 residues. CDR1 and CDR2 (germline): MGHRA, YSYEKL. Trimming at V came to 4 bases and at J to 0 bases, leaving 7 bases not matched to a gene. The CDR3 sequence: CASSLRTSGSSSTDTQYF. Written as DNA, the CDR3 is TGCGCCAGCAGCCTTCGGACTAGCGGGAGTAGCAGCACAGATACGCAGTATTTT.

Here the CDR3 DNA reads TGTGCCAGCTCACCGGGCGAATCGGAGCGGGTTCAGTACTTC. Its protein is CASSPGESERVQYF. The chain uses TRBV18 and TRBJ2-4, with a possible D match to TRBD2 (6 bases). CDR3 length equals 14 residues. In germline, CDR1 is KGHSH, CDR2 LQKENI. V lost 3 bases and J lost 11, with 17 bases in between. Looking up the rest from reference TRBV18 and TRBJ2-4 gives the full variable domain: NAGVMQNPRHLVRRRGQEARLRCSPMKGHSHVYWYRQLPEEGLKFMVYLQKENIIDESGMPKERFSAEFPKEGPSILRIQQVVRGDSAAYFCASSPGESERVQYFGAGTRLSVL.

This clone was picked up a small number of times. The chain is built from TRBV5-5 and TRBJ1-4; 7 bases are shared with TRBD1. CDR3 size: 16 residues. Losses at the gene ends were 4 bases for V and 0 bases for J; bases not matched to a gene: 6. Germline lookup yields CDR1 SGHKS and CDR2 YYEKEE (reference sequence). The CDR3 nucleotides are TGTGCCAGCAGCCTGGACAGGCGGACAACTAATGAAAAACTGTTTTTT. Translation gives CASSLDRRTTNEKLFF. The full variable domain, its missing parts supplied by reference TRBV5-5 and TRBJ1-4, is DAGVTQSPTHLIKTRGQQVTLRCSPISGHKSVSWYQQVLGQGPQFIFQYYEKEERGRGNFPDRFSARQFPNYSSELNVNALLLGDSALYLCASSLDRRTTNEKLFFGSGTQLSVL.

CDR3 DNA sequence: TGTGCCAGCAGCCCGGCGCAGGGGGTCTACGAGCAGTACTTC. Protein sequence: CASSPAQGVYEQYF. The rearrangement joins TRBV6-5 to TRBJ2-7; 7 bases map to TRBD1. Germline V lookup: CDR1 MNHEY, CDR2 SVGAGI. The junction had 8 bases not matched to a gene; V was cut back by 6 bases and J by 3 bases. This CDR3 is 14 amino acids long.

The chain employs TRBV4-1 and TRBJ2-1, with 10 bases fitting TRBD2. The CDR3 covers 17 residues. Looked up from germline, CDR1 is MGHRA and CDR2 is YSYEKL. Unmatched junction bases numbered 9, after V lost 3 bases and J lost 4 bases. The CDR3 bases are TGCGCCAGCAGCCACCCAGCGGGAGGGTCATCTTACAATGAGCAGTTCTTC. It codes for CASSHPAGGSSYNEQFF.

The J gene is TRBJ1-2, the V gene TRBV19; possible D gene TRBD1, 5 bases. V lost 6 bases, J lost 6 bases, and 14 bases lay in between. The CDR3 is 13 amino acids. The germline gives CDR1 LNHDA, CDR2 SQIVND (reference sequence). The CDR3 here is CASRWQGKDGYTF. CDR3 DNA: TGTGCCAGTAGATGGCAGGGTAAGGATGGCTACACCTTC.

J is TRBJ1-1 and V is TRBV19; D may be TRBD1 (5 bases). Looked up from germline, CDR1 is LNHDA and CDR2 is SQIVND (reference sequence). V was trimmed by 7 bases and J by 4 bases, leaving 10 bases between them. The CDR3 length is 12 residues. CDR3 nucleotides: TGTGCCAGTACCGCGGGGCCCACTGAAGCTTTCTTT. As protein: CASTAGPTEAFF.

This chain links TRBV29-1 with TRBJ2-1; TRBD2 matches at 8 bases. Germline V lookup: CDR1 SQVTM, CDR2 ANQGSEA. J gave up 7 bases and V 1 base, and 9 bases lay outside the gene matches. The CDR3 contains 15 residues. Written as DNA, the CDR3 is TGCAGCGTTGAAGGTTCAAGCGGGAGAGAAAATGAGCAGTTCTTC. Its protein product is CSVEGSSGRENEQFF.

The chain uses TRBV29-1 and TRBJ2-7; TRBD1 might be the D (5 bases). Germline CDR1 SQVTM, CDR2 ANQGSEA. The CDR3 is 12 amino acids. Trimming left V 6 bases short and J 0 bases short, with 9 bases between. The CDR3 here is CSVARGSYEQYF. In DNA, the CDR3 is TGCAGCGTGGCTAGGGGCTCCTACGAGCAGTACTTC.

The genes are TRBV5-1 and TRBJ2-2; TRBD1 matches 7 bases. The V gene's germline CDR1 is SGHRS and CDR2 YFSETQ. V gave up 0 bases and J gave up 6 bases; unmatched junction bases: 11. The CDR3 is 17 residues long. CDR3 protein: CASSLGSGTVGPGELFF. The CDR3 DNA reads TGCGCCAGCAGCTTGGGGTCGGGGACAGTTGGCCCCGGGGAGCTGTTTTTT.

CDR3 nucleotides: TGCGCCAGCAGCTTGGCCAGGGGGCAAGATACGCAGTATTTT. Protein sequence: CASSLARGQDTQYF. V gene TRBV5-1 combines with J gene TRBJ2-3; 8 nucleotides match TRBD1. Trimming removed 0 bases from V and 5 bases from J; junction bases left unmatched: 2. The CDR3 runs 14 residues. Germline V gives CDR1 SGHRS, CDR2 YFSETQ.